These 18 T cell receptor beta chains share one sample of origin, sequenced in a study of beta chain features in type 1 diabetes. Reverse transcribing all isolated RNA meant expressed TCRB transcripts were sequenced. Libraries were prepared by immunoSEQ multiplex PCR; TCRdb keeps only in-frame clonotypes and omits some of them. The table includes about 24,000 clones, over 60% detected once. The sample consisted of Tregs from blood. The receptors derive from a woman in her thirties or forties in good health.

The chain uses TRBV19 and TRBJ2-5; the D gene is possibly TRBD2 (6 bases). The J call is doubtful: the DNA matches TRBJ2-7 better. Germline lookup yields CDR1 LNHDA and CDR2 SQIVND (reference sequence). There are 12 residues in the CDR3. The CDR3 region is CASMGGPYEQYF. In DNA form, the CDR3 reads TGTGCCAGTATGGGGGGACCCTACGAGCAGTACTTC.

This clone was recorded only once. The chain has TRBV29-1 and TRBJ2-1; 12 nucleotides agree with TRBD2. Looked up from germline, CDR1 is SQVTM and CDR2 is ANQGSEA. Trimming removed 6 bases from V and 9 bases from J; junction bases left unmatched: 6. The CDR3 is made up of 13 amino acids. The CDR3 is CSVGTSGGTEQFF. CDR3 DNA: TGCAGCGTGGGAACTAGCGGGGGGACTGAGCAGTTCTTC.

This clone has more than one count but fewer than ten. The chain has TRBV7-2 and TRBJ2-3; D possibly corresponds to TRBD2 (5 bases). CDR3 length equals 12 residues. Germline CDR1 reads SGHTA; CDR2 reads FQGNSA. The ends were cut back, 6 bases at V and 4 bases at J, with 8 bases in the middle. The CDR3 region has the DNA TGTGCCAGCAGGTGGACTGCAGATACGCAGTATTTT. Residues: CASRWTADTQYF. Based on the CDR3 plus reference TRBV7-2 and TRBJ2-3, the full variable domain is GAGVSQSPSNKVTEKGKDVELRCDPISGHTALYWYRQSLGQGLEFLIYFQGNSAPDKSGLPSDRFSAERTGGSVSTLTIQRTQQEDSAVYLCASRWTADTQYFGPGTRLTVL.

The chain uses TRBV11-2 and TRBJ1-2, with 9 bases lining up with TRBD1. Germline assignment: CDR1 SGHAT and CDR2 FQNNGV. V shed 5 bases and J 6 bases; nucleotides not matched to a gene: 4. The CDR3 contains 13 residues. CDR3 protein: CASSPRTGDGYTF. DNA for the CDR3: TGTGCCAGCAGCCCGCGGACAGGGGATGGCTACACCTTC. Variable domain in full (rest from reference TRBV11-2 and TRBJ1-2): EAGVAQSPRYKIIEKRQSVAFWCNPISGHATLYWYQQILGQGPKLLIQFQNNGVVDDSQLPKDRFSAERLKGVDSTLKIQPAKLEDSAVYLCASSPRTGDGYTFGSGTRLTVV.

The rearrangement uses TRBV15 and TRBJ2-1; 10 bases are a match to TRBD1. V was clipped by 3 bases and J by 8 bases; unmatched bases: 7. This CDR3 is 15 amino acids long. Germline V gene lookup returns CDR1 LNHNV and CDR2 YYDKDF (reference sequence). The chain's CDR3 is CATSRGDRGRYEQFF. In DNA form, the CDR3 reads TGTGCCACCAGCAGGGGGGACAGGGGAAGATATGAGCAGTTCTTC.

This chain links TRBV6-1 with TRBJ1-1; 8 positions agree with TRBD1. Germline trimming cut 6 bases from V and 5 bases from J; bases unmatched to any gene: 8. This CDR3 contains 14 residues. CDR1 and CDR2 (germline): MNHNS, SASEGT. This CDR3 reads CASSNDRGRTEAFF. CDR3 coding DNA: TGTGCCAGCAGCAATGACAGGGGTCGGACTGAAGCTTTCTTT.

The CDR3 here is CASSREGWTGTEAFF. CDR3 bases: TGCGCCAGCAGCAGGGAGGGGTGGACGGGAACTGAAGCTTTCTTT. This chain joins TRBV5-1 and TRBJ1-1; maybe TRBD1 (5 bases). With 4 bases removed from V and 5 bases from J, the gap between germline ends came to 18 bases. The germline V gene encodes CDR1 SGHRS and CDR2 YFSETQ. There are 15 residues in the CDR3.

V and J are TRBV27 and TRBJ1-2; 7 positions agree with TRBD1. The junction had 2 bases not matched to a gene; V was cut back by 3 bases and J by 4 bases. Germline loops: CDR1 MNHEY, CDR2 SMNVEV (reference sequence). The CDR3 has 13 amino acids. The CDR3 here is CASSFRQGYGYTF. CDR3 nucleotide sequence: TGTGCCAGCAGTTTTCGACAGGGCTATGGCTACACCTTC.

This chain links TRBV2 with TRBJ2-7; D is possibly TRBD2 (5 bases). Germline loops: CDR1 SNHLY, CDR2 FYNNEI. The length of the CDR3 is 16 residues. Between the trimmed V and J ends, which lost 6 bases and 5 bases, there was a span of 23 bases. CDR3 sequence: CASRPRMGPLGDEQYF. CDR3 nucleotide sequence: TGTGCCAGCAGACCGCGGATGGGCCCTCTCGGGGACGAGCAGTACTTC. Supplemented by reference TRBV2 and TRBJ2-7, the full variable domain reads EPEVTQTPSHQVTQMGQEVILRCVPISNHLYFYWYRQILGQKVEFLVSFYNNEISEKSEIFDDQFSVERPDGSNFTLKIRSTKLEDSAMYFCASRPRMGPLGDEQYFGPGTRLTVT.

Concerning this clone itself: This specimen includes other DNA sequences encoding the same CDR3. The chain employs TRBV2 and TRBJ1-4; tentative D call: TRBD1 (5 bases). CDR1 and CDR2 (germline): SNHLY, FYNNEI. The CDR3 has 18 residues. V lost 6 bases and J 5 bases, leaving 25 bases between the germline ends. Here the CDR3 DNA reads TGTGCCAGCAGCCCCCCCCGCCTACAGGAATTCGAAAATGAAAAACTGTTTTTT. It encodes CASSPPRLQEFENEKLFF.

The chain recombines TRBV5-4 with TRBJ2-3; TRBD1 matches at 7 bases. From germline, CDR1 is SGHNT and CDR2 YYREEE (reference sequence). There are 14 residues in the CDR3. Germline trimming cut 4 bases from V and 4 bases from J; bases unmatched to any gene: 6. The CDR3 loop is CASSIGTVPDTQYF. Written as DNA, the CDR3 is TGTGCCAGCAGCATCGGGACAGTTCCAGATACGCAGTATTTT. The variable domain in full, completed from reference TRBV5-4 and TRBJ2-3, reads ETGVTQSPTHLIKTRGQQVTLRCSSQSGHNTVSWYQQALGQGPQFIFQYYREEENGRGNFPPRFSGLQFPNYSSELNVNALELDDSALYLCASSIGTVPDTQYFGPGTRLTVL.

This clone was counted a single time. This chain links TRBV5-4 with TRBJ2-7; D unclear. Trimming cost V 3 bases and J 4 bases, with 14 bases left between them. CDR1 and CDR2 from the germline V gene are SGHNT and YYREEE (reference sequence). This CDR3 is 14 amino acids long. Here the CDR3 DNA reads TGTGCCAGCAGCTCCGCCTCACTCCCGTACGAGCAGTACTTC. This translates into CASSSASLPYEQYF.

This rearrangement joins TRBV6-5 to TRBJ2-1; 10 bases match TRBD1. J lost 6 bases, V lost 8 bases, and 13 bases had no gene match. There are 16 residues in the CDR3. Germline lookup yields CDR1 MNHEY and CDR2 SVGAGI. CDR3 coding DNA: TGTGCCAGCGGTTCTAAGACAGGGGGCGCATTCAATGAGCAGTTCTTC. Amino acid sequence: CASGSKTGGAFNEQFF.

The table lists this clone with a few counts. The chain employs TRBV18 and TRBJ1-1; D remains unclear. This CDR3 contains 15 residues. Trimming pared 2 bases from V and 7 bases from J, leaving 17 bases between. CDR1 and CDR2 (germline): KGHSH, LQKENI. The CDR3 DNA reads TGTGCCAGCTCACCATCGAAATTATTCGGTTTTGAAGCTTTCTTT. It codes for CASSPSKLFGFEAFF.

A single count supports this clone. This chain uses TRBV6-1 with TRBJ1-6; weak D call: TRBD1 (6 bases). CDR3 length: 14 residues. V dropped 6 bases and J dropped 10 bases, with 16 bases sitting between them. CDR1 is MNHNS and CDR2 is SASEGT in the germline V gene. The CDR3 DNA reads TGTGCCAGCAGCCCAACAGGGATGAGCTCACCCCTCCACTTT. Translated: CASSPTGMSSPLHF.

This chain uses TRBV23-1 with TRBJ2-7; 8 positions match TRBD1. TRBV23-1 is treated as an ORF (open reading frame) with a function not yet certain. The CDR3 runs 15 residues. V shed 0 bases and J 7 bases; nucleotides not matched to a gene: 8. The CDR3 DNA reads as TGCGCCAGCAGTCAATCTGGCAGGGGGCGCGGAGAGCAGTACTTC. It is translated as CASSQSGRGRGEQYF.

A note on this clone: A much larger clone is a single base away; this may be a read error. The chain employs TRBV6-5 and TRBJ1-1; TRBD1 aligns across 8 bases. Germline CDR1 is MNHEY and CDR2 is SVGAGI. CDR3 size: 14 residues. V gave up 1 base and J gave up 4 bases; unmatched junction bases: 2. CDR3 protein: CASSYWTGSTEAFF. The CDR3 DNA follows: TGTGCCAGCAGTTACTGGACAGGGAGCACTGAAGCTTTCTTT.

The chain links TRBV9 to TRBJ2-7, with D possibly being TRBD1 (5 bases). The CDR3 spans 13 residues. Between the trimmed V and J ends, which lost 3 bases and 3 bases, there was a span of 10 bases. The V gene's germline CDR1 is SGDLS and CDR2 YYNGEE. CDR3 loop: CASSEGPNYEQYF. The CDR3 DNA reads as TGTGCCAGCAGCGAGGGGCCCAACTACGAGCAGTACTTC.